These 22 T cell receptor beta chains were all obtained from the same sample, sequenced in a study of blood T cell repertoires in COVID-19. Produced via immunoSEQ multiplex PCR; TCRdb's table is partial and in-frame only. The sample holds 360,000 or so clones, less than 90% seen once. Sequencing input: PBMCs or T cells enriched from blood (not recorded which). The receptors shown here come from a woman in her fifties or sixties who had recovered from COVID-19.

The chain links TRBV6-5 to TRBJ2-1; TRBD2 matches at 7 bases. Germline-derived CDR1 and CDR2 are MNHEY and SVGAGI. The CDR3 runs 14 residues. Losses at the gene ends were 8 bases for V and 6 bases for J; bases not matched to a gene: 10. The CDR3 sequence: CASRSREAANEQFF. Here the CDR3 DNA reads TGTGCCAGCCGATCCCGGGAGGCGGCCAATGAGCAGTTCTTC.

This rearrangement joins TRBV14 to TRBJ2-7; a possible D gene is TRBD2 (7 bases). CDR1 is SGHDN, CDR2 FVKESK, per germline. This CDR3 comprises 16 residues. V dropped 1 base and J dropped 2 bases, with 15 bases sitting between them. The CDR3 bases are TGTGCCAGCAGCCAAGTAGGGGGGGGTTGGACCTACGAGCAGTACTTC. Translated, it gives CASSQVGGGWTYEQYF.

This clone was picked up a small number of times. This rearrangement joins TRBV9 to TRBJ1-2; 10 nucleotides line up with TRBD1. The V gene's germline CDR1 is SGDLS and CDR2 YYNGEE. After removal of 2 bases from V and 7 bases from J, the junction contained 8 bases not matched to a gene. This CDR3 is built from 15 residues. CDR3 bases: TGTGCCAGCAGCGTGACGACAGGGGGCTTCTCTGGCTACACCTTC. As protein: CASSVTTGGFSGYTF.

V usage is TRBV11-3 and J usage is TRBJ2-2, with D unresolved. The CDR3 covers 12 residues. Trimming stripped 3 bases from V and 4 bases from J, with 3 bases between. Germline-derived CDR1 and CDR2 are SGHNT and YENEEA. The CDR3 DNA reads TGTGCCAGCAGCTTCGGCACCGGGGAGCTGTTTTTT. Amino acids: CASSFGTGELFF.

This chain links TRBV7-6 with TRBJ2-1, with TRBD2 matching over 7 bases. Germline values: CDR1 SGHVS, CDR2 FNYEAQ. This CDR3 spans 16 amino acids. V lost 0 bases, J lost 4 bases, and 6 bases stayed unmatched. CDR3 region: CASSLAGGRSYNEQFF. The CDR3 DNA reads as TGTGCCAGCAGCTTAGCGGGGGGGAGGTCGTACAATGAGCAGTTCTTC.

CDR3 sequence reads: CASSQSNRAGANVLTF. The CDR3 DNA is TGCGCCAGCAGTCAATCGAACAGGGCTGGGGCCAACGTCCTGACTTTC. The J gene is TRBJ2-6, the V gene TRBV23-1, with D tentatively TRBD1 (6 bases). TRBV23-1 is an ORF, and what it does is uncertain. The V gene lost 0 bases and the J gene lost 2 bases, with 8 bases spanning the gap. This CDR3 has 16 residues.

This chain uses TRBV13 with TRBJ1-2, with TRBD1 matching 9 bases. The CDR3 contains 19 residues. The J segment lost 2 bases and the V segment lost 6 bases, leaving 19 bases of the junction unmatched. The germline CDR1 and CDR2 sequences are PRHDT and FYEKMQ (reference sequence). CDR3 sequence: CASREDPFLRDRVNYGYTF. The CDR3 coding sequence is TGTGCCAGCAGGGAAGACCCGTTTCTCCGGGACAGGGTGAACTATGGCTACACCTTC.

The chain uses TRBV19 and TRBJ2-5; 9 bases line up with TRBD2. CDR1 and CDR2 from the germline V gene are LNHDA and SQIVND (reference sequence). J lost 2 bases, V lost 4 bases, and 8 bases had no gene match. This CDR3 spans 16 amino acids. CDR3 DNA sequence: TGTGCCAGTAGTACACGAATGGCGGGGGGGCAAGAGACCCAGTACTTC. Protein sequence: CASSTRMAGGQETQYF.

In this sample, this clone turned up a few times. This chain uses TRBV9 with TRBJ2-2, with a tentative D call TRBD1 (6 bases). Germline-derived CDR1 and CDR2 are SGDLS and YYNGEE. Trimming took 0 bases from V and 8 from J, leaving 8 bases between them. The CDR3 runs to 13 residues. CDR3 residues: CASSVEGGGELFF. CDR3 sequence (DNA): TGTGCCAGCAGCGTAGAAGGGGGAGGGGAGCTGTTTTTT.

The chain employs TRBV30 and TRBJ1-5; D call uncertain. The ends were cut back, 1 base at V and 0 bases at J, with 10 bases in the middle. Germline V CDR1 and CDR2: GTSNPN, SVGIG (reference sequence). This CDR3 has 15 amino acids. The CDR3 DNA follows: TGTGCCTGGAGTGAGAGCCAAAATAGCAATCAGCCCCAGCATTTT. This codes for CAWSESQNSNQPQHF.

The chain combines TRBV6-5 with TRBJ1-5; TRBD1 might be the D (6 bases). The length of the CDR3 is 15 residues. Trimming shortened V by 6 bases and J by 7 bases, and 19 bases separated the two germline ends. From germline, CDR1 is MNHEY and CDR2 SVGAGI. The DNA for the CDR3 is TGTGCCAGCAGGGGAACAGGGACGCCTGGCCAGCCCCAGCATTTT. Its translation is CASRGTGTPGQPQHF.

This clone was seen more than once but under ten times. The chain joins TRBV30 to TRBJ1-2; D is ambiguous. The CDR3 contains 15 residues. Trimming removed 3 bases from V and 8 bases from J, with 22 bases in between. Germline V CDR1 and CDR2: GTSNPN, SVGIG (reference sequence). CDR3 bases: TGTGCCTGGAGCGTCGACCTATCGGCGAGCGTCGGCTACACCTTC. Translation gives CAWSVDLSASVGYTF.

The rearrangement uses TRBV14 and TRBJ2-1; no reliable D call. This CDR3 has 15 residues. V was trimmed by 6 bases and J by 3 bases, leaving 15 bases between them. Germline V CDR1 and CDR2: SGHDN, FVKESK. In DNA, the CDR3 is TGTGCCAGCAGGCCAAGTGGGCAAAACTACAATGAGCAGTTCTTC. Its protein is CASRPSGQNYNEQFF. Variable domain in full (rest from reference TRBV14 and TRBJ2-1): EAGVTQFPSHSVIEKGQTVTLRCDPISGHDNLYWYRRVMGKEIKFLLHFVKESKQDESGMPNNRFLAERTGGTYSTLKVQPAELEDSGVYFCASRPSGQNYNEQFFGPGTRLTVL.

V usage is TRBV24-1 and J usage is TRBJ2-3; 14 nucleotides align to TRBD2. This CDR3 comprises 17 residues. J lost 6 bases, V lost 2 bases, and 6 bases had no gene match. Germline values: CDR1 KGHDR, CDR2 SFDVKD. The CDR3 protein is CATSDSTSGRAGDTQYF. DNA for the CDR3: TGTGCCACCAGTGATTCGACTAGCGGGAGGGCAGGGGATACGCAGTATTTT.

This clone was counted once. The chain is built from TRBV7-2 and TRBJ2-5, with D maybe TRBD2 (5 bases). CDR3 length: 15 amino acids. With 1 base removed from V and 5 bases from J, the gap between germline ends came to 14 bases. CDR1 SGHTA and CDR2 FQGNSA come from the germline V gene. In DNA, the CDR3 is TGTGCCAGCAGCTTAGGCAGCGACTATCGGGAGACCCAGTACTTC. Encoded protein: CASSLGSDYRETQYF.

The genes are TRBV15 and TRBJ1-1; the D gene is possibly TRBD1 (5 bases). Germline lookup yields CDR1 LNHNV and CDR2 YYDKDF (reference sequence). The CDR3 extends over 12 amino acids. With 1 base removed from V and 8 bases from J, the gap between germline ends came to 8 bases. The CDR3 protein is CATSRVGAEAFF. The CDR3 DNA reads as TGTGCCACCAGCAGAGTAGGGGCCGAAGCTTTCTTT.

V is TRBV25-1 and J is TRBJ2-7; a weak D match, TRBD2 (6 bases). CDR1 and CDR2 from the germline V gene are MGHDK and SYGVNS. The CDR3 totals 13 residues. Trimming shortened V by 4 bases and J by 4 bases, and 11 bases separated the two germline ends. The CDR3 nucleotides are TGTGCCAGCAGTGGGTCAGGACTATACGAGCAGTACTTC. Its protein is CASSGSGLYEQYF.

This chain joins TRBV5-6 and TRBJ1-4; TRBD1 might be the D (6 bases). CDR3 size: 13 residues. Trimming cost V 2 bases and J 11 bases, with 13 bases left between them. Germline CDR1 is SGHDT and CDR2 is YYEEEE. The CDR3 here is CASSFGGLDKLFF. The CDR3 nucleotides are TGTGCCAGCAGCTTTGGGGGCCTAGACAAACTGTTTTTT.

The rearrangement links TRBV7-2 to TRBJ1-4; the match to TRBD1 covers 10 bases. Unmatched junction bases numbered 5, after V lost 2 bases and J lost 8 bases. CDR1 and CDR2 (germline): SGHTA, FQGNSA. The CDR3 has 15 residues. CDR3 protein: CASSLRQGAGEKLFF. The DNA for the CDR3 is TGTGCCAGCAGCTTAAGACAGGGGGCTGGAGAAAAACTGTTTTTT.

The gene calls are TRBV4-3 and TRBJ1-5; possibly TRBD1 for D (6 bases). The V gene lost 0 bases and the J gene lost 1 base, with 10 bases spanning the gap. From germline, CDR1 is LGHNA and CDR2 YSLEER. This CDR3 comprises 16 residues. CDR3: CASSQDLGGSNQPQHF. CDR3 DNA sequence: TGCGCCAGCAGCCAAGATTTAGGGGGAAGCAATCAGCCCCAGCATTTT.

CDR3 sequence: CASSLAGNQPQHF. The CDR3 DNA is TGTGCCAGCAGCTTGGCCGGCAATCAGCCCCAGCATTTT. V usage is TRBV5-4 and J usage is TRBJ1-5; unclear D gene. Deletions cut 0 bases from V and 2 bases from J, with 3 bases between. Per the germline V gene, CDR1 is SGHNT and CDR2 is YYREEE (reference sequence). The CDR3 contains 13 residues.

The chain is built from TRBV6-6 and TRBJ1-2; D call uncertain. Trimming shortened V by 2 bases and J by 5 bases, and 15 bases separated the two germline ends. The CDR3 contains 15 residues. CDR1 and CDR2 (germline): MNHNY, SVGAGI (reference sequence). The CDR3 region has the DNA TGTGCCAGCAGTTACGTAGCGGTGCGGTTTTATGGCTACACCTTC. Translated: CASSYVAVRFYGYTF.